The 28 T cell receptor beta chains reported below all come from one sample, sequenced in a study of identical twins. TCRdb recomputed calls from the 5' RACE reads with MiXCR, one row per CDR3 protein. Of around 370,000 distinct CDR3 sequences detected, around 9% appear once; the ten largest clones hold about 8.1%. Specimen: naive T cells sorted from blood. Receptor source: a woman in her forties or fifties in good health.

In this sample, this clonotype turned up many times. The chain carries TRBV4-1 and TRBJ1-1; the D is unclear. Germline assignment: CDR1 MGHRA and CDR2 YSYEKL. The CDR3 extends over 13 amino acids. V lost 0 bases, J lost 1 base, and 3 bases lay in between. The CDR3 here is CASSQERNTEAFF. The CDR3 bases are TGCGCCAGCAGCCAAGAACGGAACACTGAAGCTTTCTTT.

This clonotype was detected many times. This rearrangement joins TRBV12-3 or TRBV12-4 to TRBJ1-4; D ambiguous. CDR3 length: 14 residues. Trimming removed 3 bases from V and 5 bases from J, with 10 bases in between. CDR3 amino acids: CASSFRVANEKLFF. Written as DNA, the CDR3 is TGTGCCAGCAGTTTTAGGGTGGCGAATGAAAAACTGTTTTTT.

This sequence joins TRBV11-2 and TRBJ2-3, with a tentative D call TRBD1 (7 bases). V lost 5 bases and J 3 bases, leaving 15 bases between the germline ends. Germline V gives CDR1 SGHAT, CDR2 FQNNGV. The CDR3 spans 15 residues. The CDR3 loop is CASSARGDGTDTQYF. CDR3 nucleotides: TGTGCCAGCAGCGCCAGGGGGGACGGGACAGATACGCAGTATTTT.

The chain links TRBV5-1 to TRBJ1-4, with D possibly being TRBD1 (5 bases). The V end lost 0 bases, the J end lost 8 bases, and 11 bases lay between the germline ends. CDR1 is SGHRS, CDR2 YFSETQ, per germline. CDR3 length equals 14 residues. CDR3: CASSLGQFREKLFF. The CDR3, as DNA: TGCGCCAGCAGCTTGGGACAGTTTCGGGAAAAACTGTTTTTT.

The chain uses TRBV29-1 and TRBJ2-1; D not resolved. This CDR3 spans 14 amino acids. CDR1 is SQVTM, CDR2 ANQGSEA, per germline. Trimming cost V 7 bases and J 0 bases, with 13 bases left between them. The CDR3 loop reads CSGLDASSYNEQFF. The CDR3 coding sequence is TGCAGCGGGCTGGACGCGAGCTCCTACAATGAGCAGTTCTTC.

This clonotype has just a few counts. The chain uses TRBV12-3 or TRBV12-4 and TRBJ2-2; TRBD2 matches 14 bases. The CDR3 is 17 amino acids. With V trimmed by 6 bases and J by 4 bases, 7 bases remained unmatched. The CDR3 nucleotides are TGTGCCAGCAGCTCAGTGGGACTAGCGGGAGTCACCGGGGAGCTGTTTTTT. It encodes CASSSVGLAGVTGELFF.

This clonotype was seen ten or more times. J is TRBJ2-1 and V is TRBV25-1; the D gene is possibly TRBD2 (5 bases). V gave up 0 bases and J gave up 4 bases, with 7 bases separating them. Germline CDR1 MGHDK, CDR2 SYGVNS. There are 14 residues in the CDR3. CDR3: CASSEYSGYNEQFF. The CDR3, as DNA: TGTGCCAGCAGTGAATACAGCGGATACAATGAGCAGTTCTTC. Using reference TRBV25-1 and TRBJ2-1 for the parts outside the CDR3, the full variable domain is EADIYQTPRYLVIGTGKKITLECSQTMGHDKMYWYQQDPGMELHLIHYSYGVNSTEKGDLSSESTVSRIRTEHFPLTLESARPSHTSQYLCASSEYSGYNEQFFGPGTRLTVL.

The chain combines TRBV3-1 with TRBJ2-7; D possibly corresponds to TRBD2 (6 bases). Germline V lookup: CDR1 LGHDT, CDR2 YNNKEL (reference sequence). V was pared by 4 bases and J by 5 bases, with 15 bases between. CDR3 length equals 14 residues. The CDR3 here is CASSLKWGEDEQYF. As DNA, the CDR3 is TGTGCCAGCAGCCTGAAGTGGGGGGAGGACGAGCAGTACTTC.

This clonotype was observed many times. The chain is built from TRBV5-1 and TRBJ2-1, with 13 bases matching TRBD2. CDR1 and CDR2 from the germline V gene are SGHRS and YFSETQ. The length of the CDR3 is 15 residues. V was pared by 4 bases and J by 10 bases, with 8 bases of the junction left unmatched. The CDR3 DNA reads TGCGCCAGCAGCCTGAGGACTAGCGGGAGTTGGGAGCAGTTCTTC. Its protein product is CASSLRTSGSWEQFF.

This clonotype was observed a handful of times. This chain uses TRBV10-2 with TRBJ2-7; no firm D call. Germline V CDR1 and CDR2: WSHSY, SAAADI. The CDR3 has 13 amino acids. V was clipped by 2 bases and J by 2 bases, with 7 bases between them. DNA for the CDR3: TGCGCCAGCAGTGAGAAGGCGCCCTACGAGCAGTACGTC. Translation gives CASSEKAPYEQYV.

The chain links TRBV18 to TRBJ1-6, with 8 bases identical to TRBD1. Germline V gene lookup returns CDR1 KGHSH and CDR2 LQKENI. The CDR3 totals 16 residues. V lost 6 bases, J lost 9 bases, and 13 bases stayed unmatched. This chain's CDR3 is CASSIWGQVNGSPLHF. DNA for the CDR3: TGTGCCAGCTCGATTTGGGGACAGGTGAATGGTTCACCCCTCCACTTT. Looking up the rest from reference TRBV18 and TRBJ1-6 gives the full variable domain: NAGVMQNPRHLVRRRGQEARLRCSPMKGHSHVYWYRQLPEEGLKFMVYLQKENIIDESGMPKERFSAEFPKEGPSILRIQQVVRGDSAAYFCASSIWGQVNGSPLHFGNGTRLTVT.

The V and J genes are TRBV29-1 and TRBJ2-1; 12 nucleotides line up with TRBD2. The junction had 3 bases not matched to a gene; V was cut back by 4 bases and J by 5 bases. Germline V gives CDR1 SQVTM, CDR2 ANQGSEA. The CDR3 totals 14 residues. In DNA form, the CDR3 reads TGCAGCGTTGGACTAGCGGGAGTTGACAATGAGCAGTTCTTC. Translation: CSVGLAGVDNEQFF.

This rearrangement joins TRBV29-1 to TRBJ2-7, with D possibly being TRBD1 (5 bases). Trimming shortened V by 3 bases and J by 7 bases, and 13 bases separated the two germline ends. The CDR3 loop spans 12 amino acids. Germline V gene lookup returns CDR1 SQVTM and CDR2 ANQGSEA. The CDR3 bases are TGCAGCGTTGACAGTCAGGGTGGGGAGCAGTACTTC. Its translation is CSVDSQGGEQYF.

The chain carries TRBV20-1 and TRBJ1-5; D is ambiguous. V was pared by 3 bases and J by 5 bases, with 11 bases between. The CDR3 is 13 residues long. Per germline, CDR1 DFQATT and CDR2 SNEGSKA (reference sequence). In DNA form, the CDR3 reads TGCAGTGCTAGCATGGGAACCCATCAGCCCCAGCATTTT. It yields the protein CSASMGTHQPQHF.

This clonotype was counted at least ten times. J is TRBJ2-2 and V is TRBV3-1; tentatively, D is TRBD2 (5 bases). V lost 1 base, J lost 4 bases, and 7 bases lay in between. The CDR3 is made up of 14 amino acids. Germline-derived CDR1 and CDR2 are LGHDT and YNNKEL (reference sequence). Here the CDR3 reads CASSQGTSTGELFF. The CDR3 DNA is TGTGCCAGCAGCCAAGGGACTTCCACCGGGGAGCTGTTTTTT. Drawing the rest from reference TRBV3-1 and TRBJ2-2, the complete variable domain is DTAVSQTPKYLVTQMGNDKSIKCEQNLGHDTMYWYKQDSKKFLKIMFSYNNKELIINETVPNRFSPKSPDKAHLNLHINSLELGDSAVYFCASSQGTSTGELFFGEGSRLTVL.

The genes are TRBV5-1 and TRBJ1-2; tentative D call: TRBD1 (6 bases). This CDR3 is built from 12 residues. Per the germline V gene, CDR1 is SGHRS and CDR2 is YFSETQ. Trimming removed 3 bases at V and 5 bases at J, with 8 bases between. CDR3 nucleotide sequence: TGCGCCAGCAGCTCCGGACAGTATGGCTACACCTTC. Translation gives CASSSGQYGYTF.

This clonotype was seen a few times. A junction boundary mismatches the germline segment, possibly from a read error. The genes are TRBV7-7 and TRBJ2-2; perhaps TRBD1 as D (6 bases). The CDR3 spans 15 residues. Germline values: CDR1 SSHAT, CDR2 FNYEAQ (reference sequence). CDR3 nucleotide sequence: TGTGCTAGCAGTCTGCAGGGGATGGACACCGGGGAGCTGTTTTTT. Encoded protein: CASSLQGMDTGELFF.

The chain employs TRBV12-3 or TRBV12-4 and TRBJ1-1; tentatively, D is TRBD1 (6 bases). This CDR3 is 14 amino acids long. Trimming pared 1 base from V and 1 base from J, leaving 7 bases between. CDR3 region: CASSLVGANTEAFF. The DNA for the CDR3 is TGTGCCAGCAGTTTAGTGGGGGCGAACACTGAAGCTTTCTTT.

The chain couples TRBV2 to TRBJ2-7; TRBD2 agrees at 8 bases. Germline assignment: CDR1 SNHLY and CDR2 FYNNEI. The ends lost 4 bases at V and 1 base at J; junction bases unmatched: 6. This CDR3 comprises 15 residues. The CDR3 sequence: CASSGPGRGSYEQYF. The DNA of the CDR3 is TGTGCCAGCAGTGGCCCCGGGAGGGGATCCTACGAGCAGTACTTC.

This clonotype was detected ten times or more. This chain uses TRBV24-1 with TRBJ2-1; D is uncertain. The V gene's germline CDR1 is KGHDR and CDR2 SFDVKD. This CDR3 region has 13 residues. V lost 4 bases, J lost 0 bases, and 3 bases lay in between. CDR3 DNA: TGTGCCACCAGTGAGAGCTCCTACAATGAGCAGTTCTTC. Its translation is CATSESSYNEQFF.

This clonotype has ten or more counts. The chain couples TRBV27 to TRBJ2-2; the D gene is possibly TRBD2 (6 bases). The V gene lost 6 bases and the J gene lost 4 bases, with 12 bases spanning the gap. CDR3 length: 14 amino acids. Germline values: CDR1 MNHEY, CDR2 SMNVEV (reference sequence). In DNA, the CDR3 is TGTGCCAGCAGGCCGGGGGTGGGCACCGGGGAGCTGTTTTTT. This translates into CASRPGVGTGELFF.

Only a few counts were recorded for this clonotype. The chain uses TRBV5-1 and TRBJ2-1; the match to TRBD2 covers 8 bases. CDR3 length: 16 residues. Unmatched junction bases numbered 5, after V lost 0 bases and J lost 3 bases. Germline values: CDR1 SGHRS, CDR2 YFSETQ. This CDR3 is CASSLGGTRLYNEQFF. CDR3 bases: TGCGCCAGCAGCTTGGGGGGGACTAGACTCTACAATGAGCAGTTCTTC.

The rearrangement joins TRBV5-1 to TRBJ2-2, with TRBD2 matching over 12 bases. CDR1 SGHRS and CDR2 YFSETQ come from the germline V gene. The CDR3 is 18 residues long. V shed 3 bases, J shed 7 bases, and the junction held 13 bases outside the gene matches. The chain's CDR3 is CASSSMTSGSGGGGELFF. The DNA of the CDR3 is TGCGCCAGCAGCTCGATGACTAGCGGGAGTGGAGGTGGCGGGGAGCTGTTTTTT.

This clonotype appeared many times. The chain joins TRBV5-1 to TRBJ2-4; possibly TRBD2 for D (5 bases). The V and J ends lost 3 bases and 0 bases respectively, with 16 bases between them. This CDR3 spans 17 amino acids. The germline gives CDR1 SGHRS, CDR2 YFSETQ. CDR3 amino acids: CASSSYKDGLAKNIQYF. The CDR3 DNA reads as TGCGCCAGCAGCTCATATAAGGACGGACTAGCCAAAAACATTCAGTACTTC. Full variable domain (remainder filled in from reference TRBV5-1 and TRBJ2-4): KAGVTQTPRYLIKTRGQQVTLSCSPISGHRSVSWYQQTPGQGLQFLFEYFSETQRNKGNFPGRFSGRQFSNSRSEMNVSTLELGDSALYLCASSSYKDGLAKNIQYFGAGTRLSVL.

This rearrangement joins TRBV29-1 to TRBJ2-3; D perhaps matches TRBD2 (6 bases). V lost 6 bases, J lost 6 bases, and 13 bases lay in between. This CDR3 is 12 amino acids long. CDR1 and CDR2 (germline): SQVTM, ANQGSEA. CDR3 region: CSVVWGVDTQYF. In DNA form, the CDR3 reads TGCAGCGTGGTTTGGGGGGTTGATACGCAGTATTTT.

This clonotype was found many times. The gene calls are TRBV20-1 and TRBJ2-5, with D possibly being TRBD1 (6 bases). Trimming took 2 bases from V and 5 from J, leaving 15 bases between them. This CDR3 is built from 14 residues. The germline CDR1 and CDR2 sequences are DFQATT and SNEGSKA (reference sequence). CDR3 DNA sequence: TGCAGTGCTAGACCCAACAGGGTAGCGGAGACCCAGTACTTC. Its translation: CSARPNRVAETQYF.

The chain is built from TRBV10-3 and TRBJ2-3; a possible D gene is TRBD2 (5 bases). V gave up 4 bases and J gave up 2 bases, with 16 bases separating them. Germline assignment: CDR1 ENHRY and CDR2 SYGVKD. The CDR3 extends over 16 amino acids. The CDR3 sequence: CAISVLAGSLTDTQYF. The CDR3 DNA reads TGTGCCATCAGTGTTCTTGCGGGCAGCCTCACAGATACGCAGTATTTT.

This clonotype has a count of ten or more. This chain uses TRBV7-2 with TRBJ2-3; 8 bases are a match to TRBD2. Germline loops: CDR1 SGHTA, CDR2 FQGNSA. The CDR3 has 17 residues. After removal of 1 base from V and 3 bases from J, the junction contained 9 bases not matched to a gene. The CDR3 reads CASSLVQASGSTDTQYF. In DNA, the CDR3 is TGTGCCAGCAGCTTAGTTCAGGCTAGCGGGTCTACAGATACGCAGTATTTT.